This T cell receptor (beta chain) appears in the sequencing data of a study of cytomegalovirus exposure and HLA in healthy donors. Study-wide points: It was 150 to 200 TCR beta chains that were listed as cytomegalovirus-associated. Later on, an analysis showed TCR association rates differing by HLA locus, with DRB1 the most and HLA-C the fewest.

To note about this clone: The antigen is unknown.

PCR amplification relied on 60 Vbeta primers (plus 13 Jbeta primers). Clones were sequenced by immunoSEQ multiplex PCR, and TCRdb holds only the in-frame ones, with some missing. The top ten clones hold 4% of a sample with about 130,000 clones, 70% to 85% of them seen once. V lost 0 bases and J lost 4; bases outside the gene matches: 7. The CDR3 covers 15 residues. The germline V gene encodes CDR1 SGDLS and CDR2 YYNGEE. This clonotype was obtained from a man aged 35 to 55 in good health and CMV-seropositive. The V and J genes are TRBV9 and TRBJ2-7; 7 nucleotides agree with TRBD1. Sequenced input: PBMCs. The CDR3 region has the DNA TGTGCCAGCAGCGTAGAAGAAGGGGGCGAGTACGAGCAGTACTTC. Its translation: CASSVEEGGEYEQYF.